What follows is one TCR beta chain and its context. Its target is not known. The sample is drawn from a study of shared clonotypes between healthy human individuals. Looking at the study overall: Every donor yielded three CD4 naive, three CD4 memory, two CD8 naive and one CD8 memory plate. Findings and limits, study-wide: In four donors, around 5% of naive CD4 clonotypes appeared in common.

Memory CD4+ cells were the fraction left after CD45RA+ naive selection. The data were produced by immunoSEQ multiplex PCR, yet TCRdb's version contains in-frame clones alone and is incomplete. The sample consists of fewer than 1.6 million clones, 98% to 99% of them appearing once. V was clipped by 7 bases and J by 4 bases, with 11 bases between them. The CDR3 has 12 amino acids. CDR1 and CDR2 (germline): ENHRY, SYGVKD. The specimen was naive CD4+ T cells sorted from blood. Subset: CD45RA+ positively selected. The sequence was obtained from a man aged 25 to 45 in good health. This chain links TRBV10-3 with TRBJ2-7, with a possible D match to TRBD2 (5 bases). The CDR3 region has the DNA TGTGCCATCAACGAGGGCAGTTACGAGCAGTACTTC. Translating gives CAINEGSYEQYF.